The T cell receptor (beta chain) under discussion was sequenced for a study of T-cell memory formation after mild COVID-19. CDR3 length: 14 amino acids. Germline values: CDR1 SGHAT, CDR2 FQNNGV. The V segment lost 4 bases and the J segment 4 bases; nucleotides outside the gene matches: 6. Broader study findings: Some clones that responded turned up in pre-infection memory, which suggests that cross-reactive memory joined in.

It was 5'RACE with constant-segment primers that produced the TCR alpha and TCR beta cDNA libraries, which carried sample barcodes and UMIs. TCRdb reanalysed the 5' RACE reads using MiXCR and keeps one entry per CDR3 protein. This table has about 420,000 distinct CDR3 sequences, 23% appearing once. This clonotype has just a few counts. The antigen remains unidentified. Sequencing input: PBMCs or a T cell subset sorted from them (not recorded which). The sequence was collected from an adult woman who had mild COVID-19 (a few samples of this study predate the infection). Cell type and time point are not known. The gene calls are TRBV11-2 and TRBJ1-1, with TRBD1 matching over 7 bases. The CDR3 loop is CASSSWHRGTEAFF. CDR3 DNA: TGTGCCAGCAGCTCGTGGCACAGGGGCACTGAAGCTTTCTTT.